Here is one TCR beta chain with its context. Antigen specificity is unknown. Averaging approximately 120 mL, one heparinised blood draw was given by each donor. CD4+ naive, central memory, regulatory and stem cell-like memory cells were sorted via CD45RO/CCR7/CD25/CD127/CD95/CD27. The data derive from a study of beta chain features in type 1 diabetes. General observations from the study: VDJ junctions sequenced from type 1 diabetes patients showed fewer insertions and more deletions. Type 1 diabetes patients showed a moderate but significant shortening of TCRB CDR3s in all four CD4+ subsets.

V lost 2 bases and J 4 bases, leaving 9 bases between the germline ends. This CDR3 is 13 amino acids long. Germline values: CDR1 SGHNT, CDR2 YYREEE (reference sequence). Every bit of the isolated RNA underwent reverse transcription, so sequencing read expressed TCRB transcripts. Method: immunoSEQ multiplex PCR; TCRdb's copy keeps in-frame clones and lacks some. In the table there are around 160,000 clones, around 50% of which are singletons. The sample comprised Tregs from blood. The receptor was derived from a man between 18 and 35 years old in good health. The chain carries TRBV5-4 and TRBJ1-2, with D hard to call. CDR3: CASSFLSGYGYTF. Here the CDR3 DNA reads TGTGCCAGCAGCTTCCTTTCGGGCTATGGCTACACCTTC.